Listed here are 18 T cell receptor beta chains from one sample, sequenced in a study of cytomegalovirus exposure and HLA in healthy donors. With 60 Vbeta and 13 Jbeta primers, the PCR was carried out. Using immunoSEQ multiplex PCR, the repertoire was profiled, and TCRdb retains in-frame clones only, with some absent. The sample has 100,000 to 120,000 clones, 83% seen once; the top ten hold approximately 6.1%. What was sequenced was PBMCs. The receptors were sampled from a man between 18 and 29 years old in good health and CMV-seronegative.

The chain recombines TRBV7-2 with TRBJ2-3, with 14 bases that match TRBD2. Trimming at V came to 5 bases and at J to 6 bases, leaving 7 bases not matched to a gene. Germline V gene data show CDR1 as SGHTA and CDR2 as FQGNSA. The CDR3 is 16 residues long. CDR3 amino acids: CASSPGLAGAADTQYF. CDR3 nucleotides: TGTGCCAGCAGCCCGGGACTAGCGGGAGCGGCCGATACGCAGTATTTT. Using reference TRBV7-2 and TRBJ2-3 for the parts outside the CDR3, the full variable domain is GAGVSQSPSNKVTEKGKDVELRCDPISGHTALYWYRQSLGQGLEFLIYFQGNSAPDKSGLPSDRFSAERTGGSVSTLTIQRTQQEDSAVYLCASSPGLAGAADTQYFGPGTRLTVL.

V and J are TRBV4-2 and TRBJ2-1; 8 positions match TRBD1. CDR1 and CDR2 (germline): LGHNA, YNFKEQ. V was clipped by 5 bases and J by 8 bases; unmatched bases: 5. The CDR3 is made up of 13 amino acids. Here the CDR3 DNA reads TGTGCCAGCAGCTACGACAGGGGCGATGAGCAGTTCTTC. Translating it yields CASSYDRGDEQFF.

About this clone: The identical CDR3 is also encoded by other nucleotide sequences in the sample. The gene calls are TRBV10-3 and TRBJ2-7; 7 bases are shared with TRBD2. V shed 3 bases, J shed 0 bases, and the junction held 2 bases outside the gene matches. This CDR3 is built from 14 residues. Germline V gene data show CDR1 as ENHRY and CDR2 as SYGVKD. The CDR3 reads CAISELALSYEQYF. Written as DNA, the CDR3 is TGTGCCATCAGTGAACTAGCGCTCTCCTACGAGCAGTACTTC.

The chain is built from TRBV4-3 and TRBJ2-1, with D possibly TRBD2 on 6 matching bases. This CDR3 region has 14 residues. V shed 0 bases and J shed 9 bases, with 12 bases lying between them. The germline V gene has CDR1 LGHNA and CDR2 YSLEER. The CDR3 coding sequence is TGCGCCAGCAGCCAAGATGGGCTAGCGTGTGAGCAGTTCTTC. This sequence encodes CASSQDGLACEQFF.

This clone was recorded a few times. The chain carries TRBV28 and TRBJ2-6; TRBD1 is a possible D gene (5 bases). This CDR3 is 16 amino acids long. Germline values: CDR1 MDHEN, CDR2 SYDVKM. V shed 5 bases and J shed 2 bases, with 13 bases lying between them. CDR3 region: CASSRPRGPGANVLTF. Written as DNA, the CDR3 is TGTGCCAGCAGTCGCCCTAGGGGTCCTGGGGCCAACGTCCTGACTTTC.

In this sample, this clone turned up once. The genes are TRBV4-2 and TRBJ2-6; 7 bases match TRBD1. After removal of 4 bases from V and 10 bases from J, the junction contained 10 bases not matched to a gene. The CDR3 length is 15 residues. The germline V gene encodes CDR1 LGHNA and CDR2 YNFKEQ. CDR3 in DNA: TGTGCCAGCAGCCCCGGTTTCCCAGGGGGAAACGTCCTGACTTTC. This encodes CASSPGFPGGNVLTF.

V and J are TRBV6-5 and TRBJ2-1; D call uncertain. V dropped 9 bases and J dropped 0 bases, with 15 bases sitting between them. There are 15 residues in the CDR3. Germline V gene data show CDR1 as MNHEY and CDR2 as SVGAGI. The CDR3: CASTLADSSYNEQFF. In DNA, the CDR3 is TGTGCCAGTACTTTGGCGGATTCCTCCTACAATGAGCAGTTCTTC.

This chain links TRBV5-4 with TRBJ1-1, with D perhaps TRBD1 (5 bases). In germline, CDR1 is SGHNT, CDR2 YYREEE (reference sequence). The CDR3 is 14 amino acids. V was cut by 3 bases and J by 4 bases, with 13 bases left in between. Here the CDR3 reads CASSSPSGGTEAFF. Written as DNA, the CDR3 is TGTGCCAGCAGCTCACCTTCGGGGGGCACTGAAGCTTTCTTT.

This clone has only one observation. V usage is TRBV6-6 and J usage is TRBJ1-3; 8 bases match TRBD1. Germline-derived CDR1 and CDR2 are MNHNY and SVGAGI (reference sequence). V shed 0 bases and J 4 bases; nucleotides not matched to a gene: 2. The CDR3 contains 15 residues. CDR3 bases: TGTGCCAGCAGTTACTCCAGGACAGGGGGAAACACCATATATTTT. Its protein product is CASSYSRTGGNTIYF.

V gene TRBV14 combines with J gene TRBJ1-2, with TRBD1 matching over 7 bases. The CDR3 extends over 12 amino acids. CDR1 and CDR2 (germline): SGHDN, FVKESK. J gave up 14 bases and V 6 bases, and 12 bases lay outside the gene matches. In nucleotides, the CDR3 is TGTGCCAGCAGGCCCCAGACAGGGTCGCTAACCTTC. Translating it yields CASRPQTGSLTF.

This clone was seen only a few times. This CDR3 is CASSNRDRLHTEAFF. For the CDR3, the DNA is TGTGCCAGCAGTAACCGGGACAGGCTTCACACTGAAGCTTTCTTT. The genes are TRBV6-6 and TRBJ1-1; TRBD1 matches at 8 bases. Germline CDR1 is MNHNY and CDR2 is SVGAGI (reference sequence). Trimming took 5 bases from V and 3 from J; bases not matched to a gene: 8. The CDR3 runs 15 residues.

The rearrangement joins TRBV14 to TRBJ2-1; 12 nucleotides align to TRBD2. Germline V gives CDR1 SGHDN, CDR2 FVKESK. This CDR3 is 16 amino acids long. J was trimmed by 2 bases and V by 1 base; bases with no gene match: 0. CDR3 protein: CASSQGTSGAYNEQFF. The CDR3 DNA follows: TGTGCCAGCAGCCAAGGGACTAGCGGGGCCTACAATGAGCAGTTCTTC.

This clone has more than one count but fewer than ten. The gene calls are TRBV6-1 and TRBJ1-4; TRBD1 is a possible D gene (5 bases). The CDR3 sequence is 14 residues long. Germline V gives CDR1 MNHNS, CDR2 SASEGT. V gave up 7 bases and J gave up 5 bases, with 14 bases separating them. Written as DNA, the CDR3 is TGTGCCAGCACCCGTTCGGGGGGAAATGAAAAACTGTTTTTT. This translates into CASTRSGGNEKLFF.

The rearrangement links TRBV18 to TRBJ2-7; tentatively, D is TRBD1 (6 bases). The CDR3 runs 14 residues. The germline V gene has CDR1 KGHSH and CDR2 LQKENI. Trimming pared 5 bases from V and 2 bases from J, leaving 13 bases between. CDR3 nucleotides: TGTGCCAGCTCAAACAGTCAGGGGACCTACGAGCAGTACTTC. Translating it yields CASSNSQGTYEQYF.

This chain joins TRBV5-5 and TRBJ2-1; 13 bases match TRBD2. V shed 5 bases, J shed 2 bases, and the junction held 10 bases outside the gene matches. The CDR3 length is 18 residues. Per germline, CDR1 SGHKS and CDR2 YYEKEE (reference sequence). The CDR3 loop is CASRAGLAGKGTYNEQFF. CDR3 DNA: TGTGCCAGCAGGGCGGGACTAGCGGGAAAGGGTACCTACAATGAGCAGTTCTTC.

This chain connects TRBV4-1 to TRBJ1-2; D call uncertain. The CDR3 runs to 15 residues. V was cut by 0 bases and J by 1 base, with 9 bases left in between. From germline, CDR1 is MGHRA and CDR2 YSYEKL. Here the CDR3 reads CASSQERAGNYGYTF. The CDR3 nucleotides are TGCGCCAGCAGCCAAGAGAGGGCGGGTAACTATGGCTACACCTTC.

This clone was counted between two and nine times. The V and J genes are TRBV7-3 and TRBJ1-1; TRBD1 agrees at 7 bases. Germline V gene lookup returns CDR1 SGHTA and CDR2 FQGTGA. V lost 5 bases to trimming and J lost 1 base; unmatched junction nucleotides: 4. The CDR3 length is 14 residues. The CDR3 DNA sequence: TGTGCCAGCAGCCCGACAGGGAGGAACACTGAAGCTTTCTTT. Amino acids: CASSPTGRNTEAFF.

The rearrangement uses TRBV27 and TRBJ2-2, with no clear D. V was trimmed by 2 bases and J by 6 bases, leaving 13 bases between them. CDR1 MNHEY and CDR2 SMNVEV come from the germline V gene (reference sequence). This CDR3 comprises 15 residues. DNA of the CDR3: TGTGCCAGCAGTTTAAACCCCAGGTGGGCCGGGGAGCTGTTTTTT. It yields the protein CASSLNPRWAGELFF.